Listed below are T cell receptor beta chains from one sample, sequenced in a study of T cell repertoires in cytomegalovirus infection. TCRdb ran MiXCR on the reads and lists one entry per CDR3 protein. The table has around 550,000 distinct CDR3 sequences, less than 30% seen once. Sequenced: PBMCs. The receptors were gathered from a human donor in good health (CMV status not recorded). Some clones in this sample may be carry-over from other donors' samples. The CDR3 runs from the conserved cysteine through the conserved F or W. D genes are given only for firm matches. Size is omitted from some rows. Given values are once, few, many or a class for expanded clones.

CDR3aa	CDR3nt	v_gene	j_gene	abundance	d_gene
CASSAGLIYGYTF	TGTGCCAGCAGCGCCGGCCTAATCTATGGCTACACCTTC	TRBV11-2	TRBJ1-2	few	NA
CASSVGGQSYEQYF	TGTGCCAGCAGCGTCGGGGGCCAGTCCTACGAGCAGTACTTC	TRBV9	TRBJ2-7	few	NA
CASLDVASTDTQYF	TGTGCCAGTTTGGATGTAGCATCCACAGATACGCAGTATTTT	TRBV19	TRBJ2-3	NA	NA
CASSPRTNPDTQYF	TGTGCCAGCAGCCCACGGACAAATCCAGATACGCAGTATTTT	TRBV7-3	TRBJ2-3	NA	NA
CASREPYTEAFF	TGTGCCAGCAGAGAGCCGTACACTGAAGCTTTCTTT	TRBV7-2	TRBJ1-1	many	NA
CASSPREIGAYEQYF	TGCGCCAGCAGCCCAAGGGAGATAGGAGCGTACGAGCAGTACTTC	TRBV4-3	TRBJ2-7	few	NA
CASSLHERQPQHF	TGTGCCAGCAGTTTACATGAGCGACAGCCCCAGCATTTT	TRBV12-3/TRBV12-4	TRBJ1-5	few	NA
CASGGSRTGELFF	TGTGCCAGCGGGGGTTCAAGGACCGGGGAGCTGTTTTTT	TRBV11-3	TRBJ2-2	NA	NA
CANQRSQETQYF	TGTGCCAACCAGCGGTCCCAAGAGACCCAGTACTTC	TRBV2	TRBJ2-5	NA	NA
CASREQGAQSEKLFF	TGTGCCAGCAGGGAACAGGGGGCGCAGAGTGAAAAACTGTTTTTT	TRBV12-3/TRBV12-4	TRBJ1-4	few	TRBD1
CSADGLAGESGANVLTF	TGCAGTGCCGACGGACTAGCGGGAGAATCTGGGGCCAACGTCCTGACTTTC	TRBV20-1	TRBJ2-6	NA	TRBD2
CASSFRKAGYTF	TGTGCCAGCAGTTTCCGCAAGGCTGGCTACACCTTC	TRBV28	TRBJ1-2	few	NA
CASSLGGRQILGYTF	TGTGCCAGCAGCTTAGGGGGCAGGCAGATTTTGGGCTACACCTTC	TRBV7-2	TRBJ1-2	many	NA
CASSLLGTGGNEQFF	TGCGCCAGCAGCCTGTTAGGGACAGGGGGCAATGAGCAGTTCTTC	TRBV5-1	TRBJ2-1	NA	TRBD1
CASSPPGRIYNEQFF	TGTGCCAGCTCACCCCCGGGACGGATATACAATGAGCAGTTCTTC	TRBV18	TRBJ2-1	few	NA
CASSFGWTEAFF	TGTGCCAGCAGCTTTGGGTGGACTGAAGCTTTCTTT	TRBV7-9	TRBJ1-1	NA	NA
CASTLAPRNEAFF	TGTGCCAGCACCTTGGCCCCCCGGAATGAAGCTTTCTTT	TRBV7-9	TRBJ1-1	NA	NA
CASSLPTSLLETQYF	TGTGCCAGCAGCCTCCCGACTAGTTTGTTAGAGACCCAGTACTTC	TRBV7-2	TRBJ2-5	many	NA
CASSRDRESPLHF	TGTGCCAGCAGCCGGGACAGGGAATCCCCCCTCCACTTT	TRBV12-3/TRBV12-4	TRBJ1-6	NA	TRBD1
CASSLAGLAGREQFF	TGTGCCAGCAGCTTAGCGGGACTAGCGGGAAGAGAGCAGTTCTTC	TRBV7-2	TRBJ2-1	many	TRBD2
CSARRSPAGEQYF	TGCAGTGCTAGACGTTCACCGGCGGGGGAGCAGTACTTC	TRBV20-1	TRBJ2-7	NA	NA
CASSFISGSPLHF	TGTGCCAGCAGTTTCATCTCCGGTTCACCCCTCCACTTT	TRBV28	TRBJ1-6	few	NA
CASREQGDFEAFF	TGTGCCAGCAGAGAGCAAGGGGATTTTGAAGCTTTCTTT	TRBV12-3/TRBV12-4	TRBJ1-1	NA	NA
CASSSLGGPGNTIYF	TGTGCCAGCAGTTCTCTGGGGGGTCCAGGAAACACCATATATTTT	TRBV6-1	TRBJ1-3	NA	NA
CATSDQTDQETQYF	TGTGCCACCAGTGACCAGACAGACCAAGAGACCCAGTACTTC	TRBV24-1	TRBJ2-5	NA	NA
CASSPRDNRLGYF	TGTGCCAGCAGCCCGCGGGACAACCGCTTGGGGTACTTC	TRBV5-6	TRBJ2-4	NA	NA
CASSLRAGFGSYEQYF	TGTGCCAGCAGTTTAAGGGCCGGGTTCGGGTCCTACGAGCAGTACTTC	TRBV12-3/TRBV12-4	TRBJ2-7	few	NA
CASSTGNRGLHEQYF	TGTGCCAGCAGCACAGGGAACAGGGGTTTGCACGAGCAGTACTTC	TRBV7-9	TRBJ2-7	NA	TRBD1
CASSQAGSFLGTDTQYF	TGCGCCAGCAGCCAAGCGGGAAGTTTTTTAGGCACAGATACGCAGTATTTT	TRBV4-1	TRBJ2-3	few	NA
CASRRSGLAGRSNEQFF	TGTGCCAGCAGACGAAGCGGACTAGCGGGTCGTTCCAATGAGCAGTTCTTC	TRBV6-8	TRBJ2-1	few	TRBD2
CASSLGTSADNEQFF	TGCGCCAGCAGCCTCGGGACTAGCGCCGACAATGAGCAGTTCTTC	TRBV4-1	TRBJ2-1	NA	TRBD2
CASTLRIDRRTNYGYTF	TGTGCCAGTACTTTAAGGATCGACCGAAGAACTAACTATGGCTACACCTTC	TRBV27	TRBJ1-2	NA	NA
CASSGRGQGRREQYF	TGTGCCAGCAGCGGGAGGGGACAGGGAAGACGGGAGCAGTACTTC	TRBV7-9	TRBJ2-7	NA	TRBD1
CASSLPQGRTEAFF	TGTGCCAGCAGCTTACCACAGGGGAGGACTGAAGCTTTCTTT	TRBV11-2	TRBJ1-1	NA	TRBD1
CASRGPAGGSSYNEQFF	TGTGCCAGCCGAGGGCCGGCGGGAGGGAGCTCCTACAATGAGCAGTTCTTC	TRBV6-1	TRBJ2-1	few	TRBD2
CASSLRANSYNSPLHF	TGTGCCAGCAGCTTAAGAGCGAACTCCTATAATTCACCCCTCCACTTT	TRBV11-2	TRBJ1-6	many	NA
CASSLELSASKEQFF	TGTGCCAGCAGCTTAGAGCTTTCTGCAAGCAAAGAGCAGTTCTTC	TRBV7-2	TRBJ2-1	many	NA
CASSLELGLNYGYTF	TGTGCCAGCAGCTTAGAGTTAGGGCTTAACTATGGCTACACCTTC	TRBV7-2	TRBJ1-2	many	NA
CASSLASGATNEQFF	TGTGCCAGCAGCTTAGCGTCGGGCGCAACGAATGAGCAGTTCTTC	TRBV7-9	TRBJ2-1	NA	NA
CASSREAGDNEQFF	TGTGCCAGCAGCCGAGAGGCCGGAGACAATGAGCAGTTCTTC	TRBV7-2	TRBJ2-1	many	NA
CASDLWGGADEQFF	TGTGCTAGTGACTTGTGGGGGGGCGCGGATGAGCAGTTCTTC	TRBV12-5	TRBJ2-1	few	NA
CSPTRTPGGHTGELFF	TGCAGCCCAACCCGGACCCCCGGGGGGCACACCGGGGAGCTGTTTTTT	TRBV29-1	TRBJ2-2	NA	NA
CASSLARLAEQFF	TGTGCCAGCAGCTTAGCGCGTTTGGCTGAGCAGTTCTTC	TRBV7-6	TRBJ2-1	NA	NA
CASSQGQSYGYTF	TGCGCCAGCAGCCAAGGACAGAGCTATGGCTACACCTTC	TRBV14	TRBJ1-2	many	NA
CASSLAGDRRYEQYF	TGTGCCAGCAGCTTAGCGGGGGACAGGCGCTACGAGCAGTACTTC	TRBV7-2	TRBJ2-7	NA	TRBD1
CASSWTSGRYANTGELFF	TGTGCCAGCAGTTGGACTAGCGGGAGGTACGCGAACACCGGGGAGCTGTTTTTT	TRBV27	TRBJ2-2	few	TRBD2
CASLWGQGSTEAFF	TGTGCCAGCTTGTGGGGACAGGGCAGCACTGAAGCTTTCTTT	TRBV18	TRBJ1-1	NA	TRBD1
CSARGPVGNQPQHF	TGCAGTGCTAGAGGTCCAGTCGGCAATCAGCCCCAGCATTTT	TRBV20-1	TRBJ1-5	few	NA
CSARRAERQPQHF	TGCAGTGCCCGTCGGGCCGAACGTCAGCCCCAGCATTTT	TRBV20-1	TRBJ1-5	NA	NA
CASSATDSNQPQHF	TGTGCCAGCAGCGCGACAGATAGCAATCAGCCCCAGCATTTT	TRBV7-9	TRBJ1-5	many	NA
CASSSSTSRGNSPLHF	TGTGCCAGCAGCTCGTCAACCAGTAGGGGTAATTCACCCCTCCACTTT	TRBV5-4	TRBJ1-6	many	NA
CASSFDGTYEQYF	TGTGCCAGCAGCTTTGACGGAACCTACGAGCAGTACTTC	TRBV7-6	TRBJ2-7	many	NA